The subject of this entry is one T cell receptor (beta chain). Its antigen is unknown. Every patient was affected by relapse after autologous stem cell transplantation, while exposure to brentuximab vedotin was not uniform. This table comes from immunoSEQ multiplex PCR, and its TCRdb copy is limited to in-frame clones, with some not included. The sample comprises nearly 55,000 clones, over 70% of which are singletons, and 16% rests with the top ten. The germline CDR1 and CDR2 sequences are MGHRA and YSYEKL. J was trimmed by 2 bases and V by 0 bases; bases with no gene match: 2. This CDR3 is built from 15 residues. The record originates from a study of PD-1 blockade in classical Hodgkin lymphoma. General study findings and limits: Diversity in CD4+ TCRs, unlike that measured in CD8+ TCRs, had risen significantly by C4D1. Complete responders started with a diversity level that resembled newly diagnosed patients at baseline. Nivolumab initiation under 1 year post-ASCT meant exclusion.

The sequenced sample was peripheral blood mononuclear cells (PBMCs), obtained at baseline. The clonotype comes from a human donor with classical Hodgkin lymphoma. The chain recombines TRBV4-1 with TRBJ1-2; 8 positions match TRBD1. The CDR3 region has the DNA TGCGCCAGCAGCCAAGAGGGACAGGTGAACTATGGCTACACCTTC. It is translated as CASSQEGQVNYGYTF.